The clone carrying this T cell receptor beta chain was recorded once. These data belong to a study of shared clonotypes between healthy human individuals. In germline, CDR1 is SNHLY, CDR2 FYNNEI. The V and J ends lost 6 bases and 4 bases, in that order; junction bases with no gene match: 10. The CDR3 is made up of 15 amino acids. Some clones are missing from TCRdb's copy, which holds only in-frame ones; the method was immunoSEQ multiplex PCR. The sample holds around 1.1 million clones, 75% to 85% seen once. Sequenced: memory CD4+ T cells from PBMCs. Regarding subset: CD45RA-negative fraction. This TCR was sampled from a young man in good health. Some clones in this sample may be carry-over from other donors' samples. V gene TRBV2 combines with J gene TRBJ2-3; 7 bases line up with TRBD2. The CDR3, as DNA: TGTGCCAGCAGGTCTTTCGGGCTAGCGGCAGATACGCAGTATTTT. This sequence encodes CASRSFGLAADTQYF.